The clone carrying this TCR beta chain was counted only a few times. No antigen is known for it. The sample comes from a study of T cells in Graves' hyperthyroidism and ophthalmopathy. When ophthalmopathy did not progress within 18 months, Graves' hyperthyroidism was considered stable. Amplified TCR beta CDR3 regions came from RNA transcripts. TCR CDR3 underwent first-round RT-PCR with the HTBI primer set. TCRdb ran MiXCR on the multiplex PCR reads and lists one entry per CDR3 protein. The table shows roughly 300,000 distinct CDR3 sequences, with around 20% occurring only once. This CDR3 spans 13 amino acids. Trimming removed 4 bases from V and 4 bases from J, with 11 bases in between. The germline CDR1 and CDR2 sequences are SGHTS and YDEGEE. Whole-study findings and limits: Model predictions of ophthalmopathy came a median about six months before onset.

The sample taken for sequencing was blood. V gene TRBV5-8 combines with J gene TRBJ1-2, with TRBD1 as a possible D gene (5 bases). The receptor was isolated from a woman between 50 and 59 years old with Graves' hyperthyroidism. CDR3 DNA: TGTGCCAGCAGCCGGGGGGTGACCTATGGCTACACCTTC. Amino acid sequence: CASSRGVTYGYTF. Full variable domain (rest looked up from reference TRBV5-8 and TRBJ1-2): EAGVTQSPTHLIKTRGQQATLRCSPISGHTSVYWYQQALGLGLQFLLWYDEGEERNRGNFPPRFSGRQFPNYSSELNVNALELEDSALYLCASSRGVTYGYTFGSGTRLTVV.